The 9 T cell receptor beta chains below were found in one sample sequenced in a study of cytomegalovirus exposure and HLA in healthy donors. A multiplex PCR was run with 60 Vbeta primers and 13 Jbeta primers. The method was immunoSEQ multiplex PCR; TCRdb's version includes in-frame clones alone and lacks a portion of them. The sample has over 100,000 clones. Source material: PBMCs. Receptor source: a young man in good health and CMV-seronegative.

This sequence joins TRBV4-1 and TRBJ2-7; weak D call: TRBD2 (5 bases). Germline V lookup: CDR1 MGHRA, CDR2 YSYEKL. The V end lost 2 bases, the J end lost 6 bases, and 26 bases lay between the germline ends. CDR3 size: 18 residues. This CDR3 reads CASSQYPPPRGAVGEQYF. In nucleotides, the CDR3 is TGCGCCAGCAGCCAATATCCCCCACCTCGCGGAGCGGTGGGCGAGCAGTACTTC.

The chain is built from TRBV2 and TRBJ2-1; TRBD2 might be the D (6 bases). This CDR3 region has 14 residues. CDR1 SNHLY and CDR2 FYNNEI come from the germline V gene. Trimming removed 7 bases at V and 2 bases at J, with 12 bases between. CDR3 bases: TGTGCCAGCAAACGGGGGAACGCCTACAATGAGCAGTTCTTC. This translates into CASKRGNAYNEQFF.

The genes are TRBV11-2 and TRBJ1-2, with TRBD1 matching 10 bases. V was pared by 5 bases and J by 8 bases, with 5 bases of the junction left unmatched. The CDR3 extends over 13 amino acids. Germline V lookup: CDR1 SGHAT, CDR2 FQNNGV. In DNA form, the CDR3 reads TGTGCCAGCAGCCGGGACAGGGGAAGAGGCTACACCTTC. Amino acid sequence: CASSRDRGRGYTF.

The chain carries TRBV5-6 and TRBJ1-5; a weak D match, TRBD1 (5 bases). The germline CDR1 and CDR2 sequences are SGHDT and YYEEEE. The CDR3 runs to 13 residues. Deletions cut 4 bases from V and 9 bases from J, with 14 bases between. The CDR3 sequence: CASSPRGSGPQHF. As DNA, the CDR3 is TGTGCCAGCAGCCCACGGGGGAGTGGGCCCCAGCATTTT.

This sequence joins TRBV6-5 and TRBJ1-2, with 9 bases that match TRBD1. Germline V CDR1 and CDR2: MNHEY, SVGAGI. V trimming: 6 bases; J trimming: 4 bases; junction bases outside the gene matches: 6. There are 14 residues in the CDR3. CDR3 loop: CASSPTGGTYGYTF. The CDR3 coding sequence is TGTGCCAGCAGCCCCACAGGGGGCACCTATGGCTACACCTTC.

V is TRBV5-1 and J is TRBJ2-5, with 9 bases identical to TRBD2. The J call is in doubt because the DNA end fits TRBJ2-7 better. CDR3 length: 16 amino acids. Germline V gene lookup returns CDR1 SGHRS and CDR2 YFSETQ. The CDR3 DNA reads as TGCGCCAGCAGCTTGGGTAGCGGGGGAACGTCCTACGAGCAGTACTTC. The encoded protein is CASSLGSGGTSYEQYF.

The chain combines TRBV11-3 with TRBJ2-5, with a possible D match to TRBD1 (5 bases). The CDR3 sequence is 16 residues long. Trimming removed 1 base from V and 3 bases from J, with 15 bases in between. From germline, CDR1 is SGHNT and CDR2 YENEEA. The CDR3 DNA is TGTGCCAGCAGCTTAGTAATGGAGTCCAGGGAAGAGACCCAGTACTTC. Translation gives CASSLVMESREETQYF.

The rearrangement uses TRBV7-2 and TRBJ1-2; 10 nucleotides agree with TRBD1. The CDR3 spans 14 residues. The junction had 7 bases not matched to a gene; V was cut back by 5 bases and J by 7 bases. Germline values: CDR1 SGHTA, CDR2 FQGNSA. This chain's CDR3 is CASSDGRTGGGYTF. CDR3 bases: TGTGCCAGCAGCGACGGACGGACAGGGGGTGGCTACACCTTC.

The gene calls are TRBV4-2 and TRBJ2-1; 10 bases agree with TRBD2. The ends lost 1 base at V and 9 bases at J; junction bases unmatched: 6. CDR3 length equals 15 residues. The germline V gene has CDR1 LGHNA and CDR2 YNFKEQ. This chain's CDR3 is CASSQGTSGISEQFF. The CDR3, as DNA: TGTGCCAGCAGCCAAGGAACTAGCGGGATATCTGAGCAGTTCTTC.